The subject of this entry is one T cell receptor (beta chain). This record comes from a study of control samples from healthy donors and cancer patients. The V gene lost 1 base and the J gene lost 3 bases, with 10 bases spanning the gap. This CDR3 spans 14 amino acids. Germline lookup yields CDR1 MNHEY and CDR2 SMNVEV (reference sequence). Measured with immunoSEQ multiplex PCR; TCRdb has only the in-frame clones, and not every one. Among roughly 100,000 clones listed, 91% were seen once. V usage is TRBV27 and J usage is TRBJ2-7; D might be TRBD2 (6 bases). The sequence was obtained from a woman under 40 in good health. Input material: blood. The CDR3 bases are TGTGCCAGCAGTTTATTCGGGGGTGGCTACGAGCAGTACTTC. Translation gives CASSLFGGGYEQYF.